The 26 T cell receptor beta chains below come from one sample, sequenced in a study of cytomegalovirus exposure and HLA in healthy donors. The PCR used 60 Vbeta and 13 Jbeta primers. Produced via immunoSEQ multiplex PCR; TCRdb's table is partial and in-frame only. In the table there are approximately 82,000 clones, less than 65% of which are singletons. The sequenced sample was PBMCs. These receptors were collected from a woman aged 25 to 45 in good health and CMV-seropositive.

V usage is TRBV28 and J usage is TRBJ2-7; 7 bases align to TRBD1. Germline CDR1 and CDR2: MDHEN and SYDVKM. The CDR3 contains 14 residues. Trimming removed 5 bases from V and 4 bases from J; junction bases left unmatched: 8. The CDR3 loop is CASSPIDREYEQYF. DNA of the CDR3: TGTGCCAGCAGTCCCATTGACAGGGAATACGAGCAGTACTTC. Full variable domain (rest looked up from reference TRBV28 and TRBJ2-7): DVKVTQSSRYLVKRTGEKVFLECVQDMDHENMFWYRQDPGLGLRLIYFSYDVKMKEKGDIPEGYSVSREKKERFSLILESASTNQTSMYLCASSPIDREYEQYFGPGTRLTVT.

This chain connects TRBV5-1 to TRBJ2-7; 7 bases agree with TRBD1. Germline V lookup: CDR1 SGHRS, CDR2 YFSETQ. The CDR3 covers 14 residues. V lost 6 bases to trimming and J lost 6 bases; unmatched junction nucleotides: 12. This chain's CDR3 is CASTPYLDRAEQYF. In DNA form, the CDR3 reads TGCGCCAGCACCCCGTACCTAGACAGGGCCGAGCAGTACTTC. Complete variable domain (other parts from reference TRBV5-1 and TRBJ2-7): KAGVTQTPRYLIKTRGQQVTLSCSPISGHRSVSWYQQTPGQGLQFLFEYFSETQRNKGNFPGRFSGRQFSNSRSEMNVSTLELGDSALYLCASTPYLDRAEQYFGPGTRLTVT.

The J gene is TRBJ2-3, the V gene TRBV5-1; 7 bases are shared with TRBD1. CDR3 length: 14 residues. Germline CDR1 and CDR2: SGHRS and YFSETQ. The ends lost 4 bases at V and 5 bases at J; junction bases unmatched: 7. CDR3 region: CASSPTGVEDTQYF. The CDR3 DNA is TGCGCCAGCAGCCCCACAGGGGTTGAAGATACGCAGTATTTT.

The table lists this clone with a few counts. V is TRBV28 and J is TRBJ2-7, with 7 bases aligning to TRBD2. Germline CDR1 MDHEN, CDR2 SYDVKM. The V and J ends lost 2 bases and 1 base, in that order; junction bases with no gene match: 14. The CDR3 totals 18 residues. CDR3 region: CASSLNLGEGGPSYEQYF. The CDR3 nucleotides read TGTGCCAGCAGTTTAAATCTGGGGGAGGGAGGGCCATCCTACGAGCAGTACTTC.

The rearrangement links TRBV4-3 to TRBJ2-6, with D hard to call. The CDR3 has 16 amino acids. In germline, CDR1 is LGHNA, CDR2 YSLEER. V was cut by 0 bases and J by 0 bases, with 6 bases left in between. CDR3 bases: TGCGCCAGCAGCCAAGAGATGAGCTCTGGGGCCAACGTCCTGACTTTC. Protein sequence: CASSQEMSSGANVLTF.

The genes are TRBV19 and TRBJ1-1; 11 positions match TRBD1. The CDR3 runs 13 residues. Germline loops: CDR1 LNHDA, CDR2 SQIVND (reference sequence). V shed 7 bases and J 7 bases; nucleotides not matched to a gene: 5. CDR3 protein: CASKDRGLNEAFF. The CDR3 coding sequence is TGTGCCAGTAAGGACAGGGGGCTTAATGAAGCTTTCTTT.

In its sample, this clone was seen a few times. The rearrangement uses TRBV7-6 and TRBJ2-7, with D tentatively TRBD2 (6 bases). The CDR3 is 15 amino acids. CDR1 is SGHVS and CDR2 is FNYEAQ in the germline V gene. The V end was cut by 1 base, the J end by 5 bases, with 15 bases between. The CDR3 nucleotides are TGTGCCAGCAGCTTAGACGACAGACGGACTAACGAGCAGTACTTC. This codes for CASSLDDRRTNEQYF.

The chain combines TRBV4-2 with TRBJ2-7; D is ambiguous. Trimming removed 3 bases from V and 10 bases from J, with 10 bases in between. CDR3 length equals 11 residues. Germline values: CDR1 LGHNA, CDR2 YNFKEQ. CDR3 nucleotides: TGTGCCAGCAGCCAGAGAGGTCTACAGTACTTC. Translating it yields CASSQRGLQYF.

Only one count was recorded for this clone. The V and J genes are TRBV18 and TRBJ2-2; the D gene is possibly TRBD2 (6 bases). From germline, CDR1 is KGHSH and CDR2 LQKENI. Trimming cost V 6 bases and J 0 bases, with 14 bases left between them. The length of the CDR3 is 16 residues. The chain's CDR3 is CASSPIGGSNTGELFF. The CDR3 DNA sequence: TGTGCCAGCTCCCCAATTGGAGGGTCGAACACCGGGGAGCTGTTTTTT.

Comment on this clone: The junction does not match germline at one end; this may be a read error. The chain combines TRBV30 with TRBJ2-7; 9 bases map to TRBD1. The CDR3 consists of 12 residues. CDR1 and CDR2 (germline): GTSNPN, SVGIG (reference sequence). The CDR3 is CAWGRDRAPVGF. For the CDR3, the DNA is TGTGCCTGGGGCCGGGACAGGGCCCCCGTAGGGTTC.

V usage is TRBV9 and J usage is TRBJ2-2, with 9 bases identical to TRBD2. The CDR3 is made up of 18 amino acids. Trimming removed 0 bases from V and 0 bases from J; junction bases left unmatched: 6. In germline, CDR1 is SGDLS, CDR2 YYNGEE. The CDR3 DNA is TGTGCCAGCAGCGTAGAGAGCGGGGGGATTACGAACACCGGGGAGCTGTTTTTT. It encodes CASSVESGGITNTGELFF.

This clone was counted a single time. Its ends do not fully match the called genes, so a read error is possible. CDR3 DNA: TGTACCAGCACGTCACAGCAGGGCTATGGCTACACCTTC. Protein sequence: CTSTSQQGYGYTF. The rearrangement uses TRBV2 and TRBJ1-2, with a possible D match to TRBD1 (5 bases). Per the germline V gene, CDR1 is SNHLY and CDR2 is FYNNEI. The CDR3 has 13 residues.

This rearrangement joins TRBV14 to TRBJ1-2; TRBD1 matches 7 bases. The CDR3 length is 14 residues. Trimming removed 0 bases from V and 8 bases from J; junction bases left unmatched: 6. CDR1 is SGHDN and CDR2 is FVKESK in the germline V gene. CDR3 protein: CASSQETGRGGYTF. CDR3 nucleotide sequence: TGTGCCAGCAGCCAAGAGACAGGGAGAGGAGGCTACACCTTC.

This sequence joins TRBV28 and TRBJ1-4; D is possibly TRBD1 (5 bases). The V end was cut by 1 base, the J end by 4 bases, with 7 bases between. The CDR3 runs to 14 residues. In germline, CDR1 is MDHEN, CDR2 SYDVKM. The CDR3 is CASSLFGGNEKLFF. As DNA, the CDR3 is TGTGCCAGCAGTTTATTCGGGGGTAATGAAAAACTGTTTTTT.

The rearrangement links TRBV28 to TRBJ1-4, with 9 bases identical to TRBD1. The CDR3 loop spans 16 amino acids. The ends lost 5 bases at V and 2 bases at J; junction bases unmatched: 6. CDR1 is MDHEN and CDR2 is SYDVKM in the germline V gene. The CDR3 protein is CASSPYRGRTNEKLFF. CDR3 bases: TGTGCCAGCAGTCCCTACAGGGGGCGCACTAATGAAAAACTGTTTTTT.

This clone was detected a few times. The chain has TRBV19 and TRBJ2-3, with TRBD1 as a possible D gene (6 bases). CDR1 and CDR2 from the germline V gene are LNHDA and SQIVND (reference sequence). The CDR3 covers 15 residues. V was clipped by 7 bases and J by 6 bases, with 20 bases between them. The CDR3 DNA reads TGTGCCAGTAAGAGGGGGTCGGGGTTCGGCGATACGCAGTATTTT. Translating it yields CASKRGSGFGDTQYF.

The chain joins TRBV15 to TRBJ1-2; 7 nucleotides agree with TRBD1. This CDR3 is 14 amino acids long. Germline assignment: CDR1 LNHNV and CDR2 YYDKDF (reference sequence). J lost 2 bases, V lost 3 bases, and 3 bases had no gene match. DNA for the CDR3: TGTGCCACCAGCAGCCCGACAGGGAACTATGGCTACACCTTC. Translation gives CATSSPTGNYGYTF.

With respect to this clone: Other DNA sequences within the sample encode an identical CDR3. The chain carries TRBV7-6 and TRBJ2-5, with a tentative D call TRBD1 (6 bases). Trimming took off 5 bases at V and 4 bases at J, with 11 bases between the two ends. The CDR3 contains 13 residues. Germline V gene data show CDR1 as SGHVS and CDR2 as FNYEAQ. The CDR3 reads CASSLGRGETQYF. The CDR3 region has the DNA TGTGCCAGCAGCCTTGGCAGGGGAGAGACCCAGTACTTC.

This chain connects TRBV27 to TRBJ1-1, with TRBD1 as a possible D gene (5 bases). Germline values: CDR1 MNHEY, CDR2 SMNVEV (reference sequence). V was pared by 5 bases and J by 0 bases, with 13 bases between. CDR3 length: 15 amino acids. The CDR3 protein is CASSPHQGLNTEAFF. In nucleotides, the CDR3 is TGTGCCAGCAGTCCCCACCAGGGATTGAACACTGAAGCTTTCTTT.

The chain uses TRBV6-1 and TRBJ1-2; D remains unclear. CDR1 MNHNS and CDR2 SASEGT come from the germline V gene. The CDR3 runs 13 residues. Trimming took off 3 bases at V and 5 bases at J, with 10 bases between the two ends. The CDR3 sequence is CASSDGPGYGYTF. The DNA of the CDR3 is TGTGCCAGCAGTGATGGGCCTGGGTATGGCTACACCTTC.

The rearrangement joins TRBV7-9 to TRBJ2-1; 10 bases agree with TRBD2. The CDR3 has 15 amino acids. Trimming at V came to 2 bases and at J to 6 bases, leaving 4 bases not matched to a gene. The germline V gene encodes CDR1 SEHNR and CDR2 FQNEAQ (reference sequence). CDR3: CASSLIAGGPNEQFF. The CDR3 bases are TGTGCCAGCAGCTTAATAGCGGGGGGCCCCAATGAGCAGTTCTTC.

The DNA for the CDR3 is TGTGCCAGCAAACCCACTCACCAGGGTTACGAGCAGTACTTC. It codes for CASKPTHQGYEQYF. This sequence joins TRBV2 and TRBJ2-7; possibly TRBD1 for D (5 bases). The CDR3 is 14 residues long. Germline-derived CDR1 and CDR2 are SNHLY and FYNNEI. Trimming stripped 7 bases from V and 4 bases from J, with 17 bases between.

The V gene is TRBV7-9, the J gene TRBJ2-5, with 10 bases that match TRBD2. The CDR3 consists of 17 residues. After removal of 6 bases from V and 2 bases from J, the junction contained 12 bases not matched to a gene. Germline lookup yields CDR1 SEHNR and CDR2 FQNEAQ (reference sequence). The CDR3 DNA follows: TGTGCCAGCAGGTTGGCCAGCGGGGGGGTAGGTCAAGAGACCCAGTACTTC. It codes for CASRLASGGVGQETQYF.

The CDR3 bases are TGTGCCTGGACGGGACTAGACAACACAGATACGCAGTATTTT. Translation gives CAWTGLDNTDTQYF. The chain has TRBV30 and TRBJ2-3; 8 positions match TRBD2. The germline CDR1 and CDR2 sequences are GTSNPN and SVGIG (reference sequence). J was trimmed by 2 bases and V by 4 bases; bases with no gene match: 5. The CDR3 has 14 amino acids.

CDR3 DNA: TGTGCTAGTGGCCCGGCCCGGGGGGCAGATACGCAGTATTTT. It codes for CASGPARGADTQYF. The chain joins TRBV12-5 to TRBJ2-3, with 7 bases fitting TRBD2. The CDR3 is 14 residues long. After removal of 6 bases from V and 4 bases from J, the junction contained 7 bases not matched to a gene. Germline loops: CDR1 LGHNT, CDR2 FRNRAP.

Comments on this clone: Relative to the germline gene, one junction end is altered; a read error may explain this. The CDR3 is CAGSYGTGESPLHF. Here the CDR3 DNA reads TGTGCCGGCAGTTACGGGACAGGGGAGTCACCCCTCCACTTT. The genes are TRBV6-5 and TRBJ1-6; TRBD1 matches at 10 bases. This CDR3 has 14 residues. CDR1 is MNHEY, CDR2 SVGAGI, per germline.